This passage covers 10 T cell receptor beta chains from one sample sequenced in a study of T-cell reconstitution after alpha-beta-depleted transplantation in children. Using unique molecular identifiers, the investigators prepared the TCRbeta library. TCRdb processed the PCR reads anew with MiXCR; each CDR3 protein has one entry. Found here are some 100,000 distinct CDR3 sequences, around 16% of them singletons; the top ten hold around 20%. Here the sequenced sample was PBMCs, mostly from graft donor cells, taken 180 days after TCRalphabeta/CD19-depleted stem cell transplant. The receptor source for this set is a male patient aged 2-9 years who had a stem cell transplant for acute lymphoblastic leukemia, so the T cells may come from the graft donor.

The rearrangement links TRBV6-1 to TRBJ2-7, with D hard to call. Germline CDR1 MNHNS, CDR2 SASEGT. V shed 5 bases and J shed 5 bases, with 19 bases lying between them. This CDR3 region has 15 residues. The CDR3 protein is CASSPSIMGWDEQYF. In DNA form, the CDR3 reads TGTGCCAGCAGTCCATCTATAATGGGTTGGGACGAGCAGTACTTC.

This clonotype was seen a handful of times. V usage is TRBV20-1 and J usage is TRBJ2-5; D is unresolved. The CDR3 extends over 12 amino acids. The germline CDR1 and CDR2 sequences are DFQATT and SNEGSKA (reference sequence). Trimming stripped 1 base from V and 0 bases from J, with 3 bases between. CDR3 bases: TGCAGTGCTAGAGTCTACCAAGAGACCCAGTACTTC. This gives the protein CSARVYQETQYF.

Of note for this clonotype: The junction departs from germline at one end; a sequencing error may be responsible. The V call is TRBV12-3 or TRBV12-4, the J call TRBJ1-6, with D possibly matching TRBD1 (5 bases). CDR3 length equals 11 residues. In nucleotides, the CDR3 is TGTGCCAGCACAAACGGGGCAACCAAAACTTTT. This sequence encodes CASTNGATKTF.

This rearrangement joins TRBV27 to TRBJ2-3; possibly TRBD1 for D (6 bases). Germline CDR1 is MNHEY and CDR2 is SMNVEV (reference sequence). CDR3 length: 11 amino acids. Trimming removed 8 bases from V and 6 bases from J, with 9 bases in between. In DNA, the CDR3 is TGTGCCAGCTGGACAGCCGATACGCAGTATTTT. Its translation: CASWTADTQYF.

This clonotype was recorded many times. The chain is built from TRBV27 and TRBJ2-7; TRBD2 might be the D (7 bases). Germline-derived CDR1 and CDR2 are MNHEY and SMNVEV (reference sequence). This CDR3 contains 13 residues. V lost 5 bases and J lost 5, with 13 bases in between. The CDR3 here is CASSPPGGHEQYF. CDR3 nucleotide sequence: TGTGCCAGCAGTCCCCCCGGGGGGCACGAGCAGTACTTC.

The table lists this clonotype with a few counts. The chain combines TRBV7-9 with TRBJ2-5; 14 bases fit TRBD2. The CDR3 has 16 amino acids. With V trimmed by 4 bases and J by 3 bases, 4 bases remained unmatched. Germline V gives CDR1 SEHNR, CDR2 FQNEAQ (reference sequence). DNA for the CDR3: TGTGCCAGCAGCTGGATGACTAGCGGGGGGGAAGAGACCCAGTACTTC. It specifies CASSWMTSGGEETQYF. Combining the CDR3 with reference TRBV7-9 and TRBJ2-5 gives the whole variable domain DTGVSQNPRHKITKRGQNVTFRCDPISEHNRLYWYRQTLGQGPEFLTYFQNEAQLEKSRLLSDRFSAERPKGSFSTLEIQRTEQGDSAMYLCASSWMTSGGEETQYFGPGTRLLVL.

This chain connects TRBV6-1 to TRBJ1-1; no firm D call. Germline lookup yields CDR1 MNHNS and CDR2 SASEGT. V lost 7 bases and J lost 0, with 12 bases in between. CDR3 length: 14 residues. CDR3 in DNA: TGTGCCAGCAATCTGGGGAACATGAACACTGAAGCTTTCTTT. Its protein is CASNLGNMNTEAFF.

This chain connects TRBV6-1 to TRBJ1-1; no firm D call. The ends were cut back, 6 bases at V and 3 bases at J, with 17 bases in the middle. Germline assignment: CDR1 MNHNS and CDR2 SASEGT. This CDR3 spans 15 amino acids. The CDR3 DNA reads TGTGCCAGCAGCCCACTTAGGGCGAGTGACACTGAAGCTTTCTTT. Protein product: CASSPLRASDTEAFF.

V and J are TRBV7-2 and TRBJ2-3; the D is unclear. CDR1 is SGHTA and CDR2 is FQGNSA in the germline V gene. Trimming removed 4 bases from V and 2 bases from J, with 13 bases in between. The CDR3 consists of 15 residues. CDR3 residues: CASSSRTSHTDTQYF. CDR3 sequence (DNA): TGTGCCAGCAGCTCCCGGACCTCTCACACAGATACGCAGTATTTT. Based on the CDR3 plus reference TRBV7-2 and TRBJ2-3, the full variable domain is GAGVSQSPSNKVTEKGKDVELRCDPISGHTALYWYRQSLGQGLEFLIYFQGNSAPDKSGLPSDRFSAERTGGSVSTLTIQRTQQEDSAVYLCASSSRTSHTDTQYFGPGTRLTVL.

The chain links TRBV28 to TRBJ2-2; 12 bases line up with TRBD2. V was pared by 5 bases and J by 2 bases, with 6 bases of the junction left unmatched. This CDR3 has 17 residues. The germline gives CDR1 MDHEN, CDR2 SYDVKM. In nucleotides, the CDR3 is TGTGCCAGCAGTCCCAGAGGACTAGCGGGAAACACCGGGGAGCTGTTTTTT. This encodes CASSPRGLAGNTGELFF.